The clone carrying this T cell receptor (beta chain) was found a few times. As yet, its antigen is unknown. The data derive from a study of T cell repertoires in cytomegalovirus infection. About the research overall: In public TCR beta signatures, there were indications of both CMV infection and matching HLA type. The study, taken as a whole, reports: HLA-C-restricted CMV clonotypes gave the most frequent clonotype in two of eight donors. Summed frequency of shared TCR beta families picked out CMV carriers who also had the relevant HLA.

CDR3 length: 15 amino acids. V was shortened by 5 bases and J by 0 bases, with 11 bases between the two germline ends. The germline V gene encodes CDR1 MDHEN and CDR2 SYDVKM. TCRdb ran MiXCR on the reads and lists one entry per CDR3 protein. Here the sample spans under 200,000 distinct CDR3 sequences, about a tenth being singletons. The V and J genes are TRBV28 and TRBJ1-3; D gene unclear. This clonotype originated in a human donor in good health (CMV status not recorded). Some clones in this sample may be carry-over from other donors' samples. The sequenced sample consisted of PBMCs. CDR3 amino acids: CASSPYLSSGNTIYF. DNA for the CDR3: TGTGCCAGCAGTCCGTACCTGAGCTCTGGAAACACCATATATTTT. Together with reference TRBV28 and TRBJ1-3, the CDR3 gives the full variable domain: DVKVTQSSRYLVKRTGEKVFLECVQDMDHENMFWYRQDPGLGLRLIYFSYDVKMKEKGDIPEGYSVSREKKERFSLILESASTNQTSMYLCASSPYLSSGNTIYFGEGSWLTVV.